This T cell receptor beta chain comes out of a study of shared clonotypes between healthy human individuals. This clone showed up just once. Only in-frame clones appear in the TCRdb table, and some are missing; sequencing was by immunoSEQ multiplex PCR. The table records about 600,000 clones, around 78% of them present only once. Germline V gives CDR1 SGHRS, CDR2 YFSETQ. CDR3 length: 14 residues. With V trimmed by 4 bases and J by 5 bases, 9 bases remained unmatched. This TCR was recovered from a woman in her thirties or forties in good health. Some clones in this sample may be carry-over from other donors' samples. V is TRBV5-1 and J is TRBJ2-7; 7 nucleotides agree with TRBD1. The material sequenced was PBMCs. CDR3 sequence: CASSQQGNIDEQYF. CDR3 sequence (DNA): TGCGCCAGCAGCCAACAGGGGAATATCGACGAGCAGTACTTC. Based on the CDR3 plus reference TRBV5-1 and TRBJ2-7, the full variable domain is KAGVTQTPRYLIKTRGQQVTLSCSPISGHRSVSWYQQTPGQGLQFLFEYFSETQRNKGNFPGRFSGRQFSNSRSEMNVSTLELGDSALYLCASSQQGNIDEQYFGPGTRLTVT.